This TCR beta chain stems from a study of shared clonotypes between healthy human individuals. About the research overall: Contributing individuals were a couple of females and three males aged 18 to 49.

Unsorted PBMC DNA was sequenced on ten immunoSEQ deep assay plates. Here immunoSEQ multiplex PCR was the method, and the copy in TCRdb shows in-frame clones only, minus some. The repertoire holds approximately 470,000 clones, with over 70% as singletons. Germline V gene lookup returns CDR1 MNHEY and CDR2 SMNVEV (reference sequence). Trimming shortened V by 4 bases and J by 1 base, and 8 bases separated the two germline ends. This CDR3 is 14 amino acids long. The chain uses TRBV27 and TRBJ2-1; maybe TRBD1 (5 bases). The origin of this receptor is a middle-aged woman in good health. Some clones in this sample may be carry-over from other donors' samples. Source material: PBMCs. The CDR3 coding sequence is TGTGCCAGCAGTTCTCAGGGATCCTACAATGAGCAGTTCTTC. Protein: CASSSQGSYNEQFF.